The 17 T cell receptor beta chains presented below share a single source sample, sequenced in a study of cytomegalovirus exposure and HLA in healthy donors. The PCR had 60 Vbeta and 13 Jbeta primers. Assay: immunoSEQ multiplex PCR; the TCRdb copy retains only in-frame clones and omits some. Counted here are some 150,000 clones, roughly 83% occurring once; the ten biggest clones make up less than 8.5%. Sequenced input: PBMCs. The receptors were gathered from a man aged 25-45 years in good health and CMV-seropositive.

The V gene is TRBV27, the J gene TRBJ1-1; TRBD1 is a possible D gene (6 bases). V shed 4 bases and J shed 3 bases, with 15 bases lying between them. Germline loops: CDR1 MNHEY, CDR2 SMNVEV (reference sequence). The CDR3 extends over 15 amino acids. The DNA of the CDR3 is TGTGCCAGCAGTTCCCCACGGGGGGCAGACACTGAAGCTTTCTTT. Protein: CASSSPRGADTEAFF.

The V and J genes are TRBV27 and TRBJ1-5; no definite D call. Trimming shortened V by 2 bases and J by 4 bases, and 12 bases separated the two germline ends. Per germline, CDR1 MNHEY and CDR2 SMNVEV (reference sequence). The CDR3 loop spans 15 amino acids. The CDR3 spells CASSLSSGFNQPQHF. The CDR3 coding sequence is TGTGCCAGCAGTTTAAGTTCAGGCTTTAATCAGCCCCAGCATTTT.

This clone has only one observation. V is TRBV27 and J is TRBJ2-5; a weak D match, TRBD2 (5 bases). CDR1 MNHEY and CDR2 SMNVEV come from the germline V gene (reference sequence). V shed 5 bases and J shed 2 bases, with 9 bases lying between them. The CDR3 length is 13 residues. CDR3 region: CASSPTTQETQYF. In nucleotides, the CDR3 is TGTGCCAGCAGTCCGACTACACAAGAGACCCAGTACTTC.

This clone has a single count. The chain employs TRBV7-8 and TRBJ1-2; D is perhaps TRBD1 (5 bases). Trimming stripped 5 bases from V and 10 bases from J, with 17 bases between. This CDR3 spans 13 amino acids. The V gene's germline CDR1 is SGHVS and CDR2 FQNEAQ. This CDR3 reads CASSPDTTGVYTF. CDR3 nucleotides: TGTGCCAGCAGCCCAGACACGACGGGGGTCTACACCTTC.

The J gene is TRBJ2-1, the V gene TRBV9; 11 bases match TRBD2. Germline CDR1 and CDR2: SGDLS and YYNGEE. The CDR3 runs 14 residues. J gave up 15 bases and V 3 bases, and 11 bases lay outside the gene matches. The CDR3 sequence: CASSDGLAGGGWFF. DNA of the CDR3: TGTGCCAGCAGCGATGGGCTAGCGGGAGGTGGTTGGTTCTTC.

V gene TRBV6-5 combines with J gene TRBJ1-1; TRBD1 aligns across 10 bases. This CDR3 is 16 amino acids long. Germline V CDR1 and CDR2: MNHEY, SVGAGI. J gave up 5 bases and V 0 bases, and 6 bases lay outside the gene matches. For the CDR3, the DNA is TGTGCCAGCAGTTACTCGAGCGGGACAGGGGAAACTGAAGCTTTCTTT. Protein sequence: CASSYSSGTGETEAFF.

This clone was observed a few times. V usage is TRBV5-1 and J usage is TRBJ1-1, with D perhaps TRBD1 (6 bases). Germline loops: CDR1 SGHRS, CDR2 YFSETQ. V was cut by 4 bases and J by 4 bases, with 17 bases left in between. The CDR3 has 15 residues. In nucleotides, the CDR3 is TGCGCCAGCAGCCTAGTGGGGCAGGGGAGCACTGAAGCTTTCTTT. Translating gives CASSLVGQGSTEAFF.

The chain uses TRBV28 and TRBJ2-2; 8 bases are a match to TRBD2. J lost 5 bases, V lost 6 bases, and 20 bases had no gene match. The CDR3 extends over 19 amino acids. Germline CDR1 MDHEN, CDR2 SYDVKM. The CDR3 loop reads CASRYRARRAGGRTGELFF. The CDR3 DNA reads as TGTGCCAGCAGATACCGGGCCCGCAGGGCGGGAGGTAGGACCGGGGAGCTGTTTTTT.

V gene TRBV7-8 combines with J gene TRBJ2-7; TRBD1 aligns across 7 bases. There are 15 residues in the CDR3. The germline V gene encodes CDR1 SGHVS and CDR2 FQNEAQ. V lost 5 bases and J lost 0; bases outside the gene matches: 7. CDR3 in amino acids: CASSPKTGISYEQYF. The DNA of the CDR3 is TGTGCCAGCAGCCCTAAGACAGGGATCTCCTACGAGCAGTACTTC.

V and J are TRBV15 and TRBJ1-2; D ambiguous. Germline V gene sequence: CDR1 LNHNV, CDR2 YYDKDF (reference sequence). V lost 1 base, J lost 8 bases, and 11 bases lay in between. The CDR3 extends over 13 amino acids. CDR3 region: CATSRVRLSGYTF. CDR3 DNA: TGTGCCACCAGCAGAGTGAGGCTTTCAGGCTACACCTTC.

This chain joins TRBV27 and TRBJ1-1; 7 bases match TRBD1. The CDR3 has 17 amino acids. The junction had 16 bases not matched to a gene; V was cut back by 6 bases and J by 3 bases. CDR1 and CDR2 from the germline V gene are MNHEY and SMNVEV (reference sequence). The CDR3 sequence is CASRPLTHRDRDTEAFF. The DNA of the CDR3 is TGTGCCAGCAGACCCCTCACCCATCGCGACAGGGACACTGAAGCTTTCTTT.

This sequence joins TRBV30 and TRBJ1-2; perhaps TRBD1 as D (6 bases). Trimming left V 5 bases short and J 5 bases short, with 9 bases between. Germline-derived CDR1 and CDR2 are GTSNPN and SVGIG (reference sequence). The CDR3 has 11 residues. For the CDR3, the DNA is TGTGCCTGGTTACAGGGTTATGGCTACACCTTC. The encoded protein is CAWLQGYGYTF.

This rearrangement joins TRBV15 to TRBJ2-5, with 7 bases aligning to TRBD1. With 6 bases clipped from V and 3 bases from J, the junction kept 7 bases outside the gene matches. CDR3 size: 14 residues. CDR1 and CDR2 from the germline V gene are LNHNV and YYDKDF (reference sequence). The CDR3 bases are TGTGCCACCAGAAAGACAGGGTCTAAAGAGACCCAGTACTTC. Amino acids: CATRKTGSKETQYF.

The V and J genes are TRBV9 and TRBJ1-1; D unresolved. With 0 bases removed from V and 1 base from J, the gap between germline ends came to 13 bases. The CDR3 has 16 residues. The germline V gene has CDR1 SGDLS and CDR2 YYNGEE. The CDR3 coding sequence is TGTGCCAGCAGCGTAGCTGAGAGGGTGGCGAACACTGAAGCTTTCTTT. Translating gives CASSVAERVANTEAFF.

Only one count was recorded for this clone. The DNA for the CDR3 is TGTGCCAGCAGCCCCGGGACAAACTACGAGCAGTACTTC. As protein: CASSPGTNYEQYF. The V and J genes are TRBV5-6 and TRBJ2-5; possibly TRBD1 for D (6 bases). The tail of the sequence fits TRBJ2-7 better, so the J call may be wrong. Germline CDR1 is SGHDT and CDR2 is YYEEEE. The CDR3 is 13 residues long.

The CDR3 nucleotides read TGTGCCAGCAGTTACACTCTCCGGGACAGCGGTACTGAAGCTTTCTTT. Protein: CASSYTLRDSGTEAFF. The chain couples TRBV28 to TRBJ1-1; TRBD1 agrees at 7 bases. Germline loops: CDR1 MDHEN, CDR2 SYDVKM. The J segment lost 5 bases and the V segment lost 4 bases, leaving 13 bases of the junction unmatched. The length of the CDR3 is 16 residues.

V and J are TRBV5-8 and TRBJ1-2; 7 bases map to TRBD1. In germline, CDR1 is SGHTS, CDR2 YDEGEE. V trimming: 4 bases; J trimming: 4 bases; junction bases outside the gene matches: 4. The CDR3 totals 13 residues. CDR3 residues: CASSPTGIYGYTF. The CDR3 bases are TGTGCCAGCAGCCCGACAGGGATCTATGGCTACACCTTC.